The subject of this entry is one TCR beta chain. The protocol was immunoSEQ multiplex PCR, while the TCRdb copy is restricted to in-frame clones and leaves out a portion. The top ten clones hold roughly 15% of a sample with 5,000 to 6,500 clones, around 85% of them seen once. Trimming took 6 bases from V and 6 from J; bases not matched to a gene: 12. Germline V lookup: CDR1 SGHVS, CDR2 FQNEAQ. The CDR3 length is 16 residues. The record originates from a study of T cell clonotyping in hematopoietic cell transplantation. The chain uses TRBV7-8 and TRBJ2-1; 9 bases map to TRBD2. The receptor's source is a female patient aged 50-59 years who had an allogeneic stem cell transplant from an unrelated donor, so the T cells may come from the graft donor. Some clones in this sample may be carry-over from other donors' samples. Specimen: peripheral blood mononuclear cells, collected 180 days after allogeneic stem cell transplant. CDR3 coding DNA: TGTGCCAGCAGTCTACACAGGTTAGCGGGAGTCAATGAGCAGTTCTTC. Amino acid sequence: CASSLHRLAGVNEQFF.